Detailed here is one T cell receptor (beta chain). This clonotype was seen a single time. No cognate antigen has been identified for it. Base qualities are not provided; no much larger clone lies one nucleotide away. One read provides weak support. Library creation used RACE. The data were produced on a NextSeq 500. During library preparation, unique molecular identifiers were attached to individual cDNA molecules so that TCRs could be counted quantitatively and reproducibly. From each blood RNA sample, both TCR alpha and TCR beta chains were sequenced. As for the original processing: The median number of TCRs per sample was approximately 98,000, ranging from roughly 20,000 to 700,000. V, J and CDR3 annotation of the TCR reads was carried out using the Decombinator software suite. For PS versus PT1 abundance plots, all samples were subsampled to the same number of TCRs (28,000). TCRs were defined as expanded if absent before sensitization and observed at least eight times at the 2-week time point. Using fastp at Q25 and MiXCR, TCRdb reprocessed the public reads and kept productive beta chains. Identical CDR3 protein sequences are pooled into one entry, listed with their most common genes and DNA. The V and J calls, along with clone size, are taken from TCRdb and not from the paper's own processing. The sample table contains some 90,000 distinct CDR3 sequences; only one count was recorded for around 8.8% of them. In total, the top ten clones hold approximately 2.8% of the sample.

These data originate in a study of human T cells and chemical hapten exposure listed by TCRdb under 2021. In terms of the full investigation: For sensitization, 2% DPC in acetone was applied to a roughly 2 cm by roughly 2 cm area of upper inner arm skin. Weekly therapeutic DPC doses were additionally applied to the scalp of patients throughout the approximately 25-week study period. Patch testing was done on the upper back using Finn chambers containing 0.01% DPC, and results were scored after 6 days according to International Contact Dermatitis Research Group standards. Most of the patients in the cohort were female, and the cohort covered alopecia areata with under or over 50% scalp involvement, alopecia totalis and alopecia universalis. Libraries were pooled for sequencing, and per-sample TCR yields varied mainly because of small differences in library volumes within the pool. The study tracked peripheral blood TCR repertoire changes in vivo during primary and secondary sensitization to the hapten diphenylcyclopropenone (DPC) in alopecia patients. Blood samples were taken from patients before sensitization (week 0) and then at 2, 6 and about 24 weeks after DPC sensitization. Blood for TCR sequencing was provided by twenty-nine alopecia patients at one to four time points (pre-sensitization, 2, 6 and 24 weeks).

Overall study results and their limits: Compared with pre-sensitization or healthy control sets, expanded TCRs formed significantly more large CDR3 similarity clusters, which is consistent with antigen-driven responses. No change with DPC sensitization was found in the number of TCRs above 1 in 1000 frequency, and no evidence of global repertoire structure alterations was found. Repeated subsampling changed both the strength of the expansion versus patch-test correlation and the threshold at which that correlation became significant. Because all patients had alopecia, a presumed autoimmune disease, the immune response of the patients might differ from that of healthy individuals. The number of PT1 expanded TCRs positively correlated with patch test score, significant at thresholds 8, 16 and 32 but not 4.

In light of the paper, this sample's time point label describes: pre-sensitization, week 0. What the treatment or condition label conveys for this sample: therapeutic diphenylcyclopropenone sensitization with weekly scalp DPC. At every patch-test visit, the blood draw took place before the patch test was put on. Patients were eligible if aged 18 to 70, diagnosed with alopecia and judged suitable for DPC therapy, and pregnant patients were excluded. Total RNA was extracted from unfractionated whole blood that had been collected in Tempus Blood RNA tubes. V and J are truncated by 3 bases and 1 base respectively, leaving an intervening sequence of 12 bases. Its CDR3 holds 15 amino acids, cysteine through phenylalanine. Left in the record is the CDR3 DNA by itself, 45 bases read in frame from the first base.

The sequencing used whole blood, collected in connection with sensitization to the hapten diphenylcyclopropenone (DPC). This TCR derives from a man between 40 and 49 years old with alopecia areata. Some clones in this sample may be carry-over from other donors' samples. The V gene is TRBV12-3 or TRBV12-4 and the J gene is TRBJ2-5, with TRBD1 tentatively as D gene (5 bases match). CDR3 region: CASSFSDRLQETQYF. The sequenced DNA: TGTGCCAGCAGTTTCAGTGACAGACTCCAAGAGACCCAGTACTTC.